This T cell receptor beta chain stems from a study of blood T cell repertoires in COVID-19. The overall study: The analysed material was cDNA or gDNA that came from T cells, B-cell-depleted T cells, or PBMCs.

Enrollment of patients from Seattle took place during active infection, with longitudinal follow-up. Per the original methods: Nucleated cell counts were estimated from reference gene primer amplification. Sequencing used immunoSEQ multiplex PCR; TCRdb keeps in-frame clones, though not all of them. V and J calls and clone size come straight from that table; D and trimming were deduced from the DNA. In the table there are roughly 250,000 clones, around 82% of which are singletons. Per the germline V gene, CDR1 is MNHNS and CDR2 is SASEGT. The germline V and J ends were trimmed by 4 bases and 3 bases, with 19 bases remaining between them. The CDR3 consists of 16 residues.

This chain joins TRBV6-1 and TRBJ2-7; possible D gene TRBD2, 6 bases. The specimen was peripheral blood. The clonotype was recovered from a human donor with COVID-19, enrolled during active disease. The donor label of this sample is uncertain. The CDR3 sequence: CASSGGIQVSRYEQYF. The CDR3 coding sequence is TGTGCCAGCAGTGGCGGGATCCAGGTCTCCCGCTACGAGCAGTACTTC.